Shown below are 24 T cell receptor beta chains from a single sample sequenced in a study of T-cell memory formation after mild COVID-19. TCRdb called the 5' RACE reads again in MiXCR, with one record for every CDR3 protein. The sample consists of around 100,000 distinct CDR3 sequences, approximately 12% of them appearing once. The sequencing input was PBMCs or a T cell subset sorted from them (not recorded which). Receptors were obtained from a man aged 18 to 35 who had mild COVID-19 (a few samples of this study predate the infection). Cell type and time point are not known.

The rearrangement uses TRBV30 and TRBJ2-3; 7 nucleotides line up with TRBD1. CDR1 is GTSNPN, CDR2 SVGIG, per germline (reference sequence). The CDR3 covers 14 residues. V lost 7 bases and J lost 0; bases outside the gene matches: 7. The CDR3 sequence is CASEDRRSTDTQYF. In DNA form, the CDR3 reads TGTGCCTCAGAGGACAGGAGGAGCACAGATACGCAGTATTTT.

Many counts were recorded for this clonotype. The chain joins TRBV7-8 to TRBJ2-5, with D perhaps TRBD1 (5 bases). In germline, CDR1 is SGHVS, CDR2 FQNEAQ. Trimming took off 10 bases at V and 5 bases at J, with 17 bases between the two ends. The CDR3 contains 13 residues. CDR3 DNA: TGTGCCACCCAAAGGGGCGGTTTTGAGACCCAGTACTTC. Protein: CATQRGGFETQYF.

The chain has TRBV6-5 and TRBJ2-5; a possible D gene is TRBD1 (6 bases). CDR1 and CDR2 (germline): MNHEY, SVGAGI. The CDR3 is 13 amino acids. V gave up 5 bases and J gave up 2 bases, with 9 bases separating them. The CDR3 DNA is TGTGCCAGCAGTGCAGGGGCTCAAGAGACCCAGTACTTC. This encodes CASSAGAQETQYF.

This chain joins TRBV4-1 and TRBJ1-1, with no clear D. This CDR3 contains 14 residues. Trimming removed 1 base at V and 0 bases at J, with 6 bases between. The germline CDR1 and CDR2 sequences are MGHRA and YSYEKL. The CDR3 DNA reads as TGCGCCAGCAGCCAAGTCGTGCTGAACACTGAAGCTTTCTTT. This translates into CASSQVVLNTEAFF.

This clonotype was counted only a few times. The chain employs TRBV12-3 or TRBV12-4 and TRBJ2-7; D perhaps matches TRBD2 (7 bases). This CDR3 has 15 amino acids. Between the trimmed V and J ends, which lost 5 bases and 4 bases, there was a span of 18 bases. The chain's CDR3 is CASSDRGGGNYEQYF. The CDR3 DNA sequence: TGTGCCAGCAGTGACCGAGGGGGGGGTAATTACGAGCAGTACTTC.

This clonotype has a handful of counts. This chain links TRBV5-1 with TRBJ1-1, with a weak D call TRBD1 (5 bases). The V gene lost 2 bases and the J gene lost 4 bases, with 9 bases spanning the gap. Germline V CDR1 and CDR2: SGHRS, YFSETQ. CDR3 length: 13 residues. CDR3 bases: TGCGCCAGCAGCTTCTCGGGGACCACTGAAGCTTTCTTT. It translates to CASSFSGTTEAFF.

This clonotype showed up many times. This sequence joins TRBV9 and TRBJ2-5, with TRBD2 as a possible D gene (6 bases). Looked up from germline, CDR1 is SGDLS and CDR2 is YYNGEE. The CDR3 extends over 14 amino acids. Trimming pared 7 bases from V and 5 bases from J, leaving 18 bases between. The chain's CDR3 is CASSIWDSAETQYF. Here the CDR3 DNA reads TGTGCCAGCTCCATCTGGGACTCCGCGGAGACCCAGTACTTC.

This clonotype was found many times. The CDR3 here is CASSSRDRGIRETQYF. In DNA form, the CDR3 reads TGTGCCAGCAGCAGCCGGGACAGGGGGATTCGAGAGACCCAGTACTTC. V is TRBV7-9 and J is TRBJ2-5, with 11 bases aligning to TRBD1. This CDR3 has 16 amino acids. Germline trimming cut 5 bases from V and 4 bases from J; bases unmatched to any gene: 9. Germline V CDR1 and CDR2: SEHNR, FQNEAQ (reference sequence).

Points on this clonotype: This may be a read error: a much more frequent sequence differs by one nucleotide. The V call is TRBV4-3, the J call TRBJ2-3; D not resolved. V shed 1 base and J shed 4 bases, with 15 bases lying between them. The germline gives CDR1 LGHNA, CDR2 YSLEER. The CDR3 runs 16 residues. The DNA for the CDR3 is TGCGCCAGCAGCCAAGGGCATTCGGACCGCCCAGATACGCAGTATTTT. Encoded protein: CASSQGHSDRPDTQYF.

This clonotype has only a few counts. Here the CDR3 DNA reads TGTGCCAGCGCCCCAAGAGGAGCGGGGGGGCCGATCACAGATACGCAGTATTTT. This sequence encodes CASAPRGAGGPITDTQYF. The chain links TRBV19 to TRBJ2-3, with 10 bases fitting TRBD2. The CDR3 is made up of 18 amino acids. CDR1 is LNHDA, CDR2 SQIVND, per germline (reference sequence). V trimming: 9 bases; J trimming: 2 bases; junction bases outside the gene matches: 17.

This clonotype has a count of ten or more. The CDR3: CASSQEGGTEAFF. CDR3 DNA sequence: TGCGCCAGCAGCCAAGAGGGGGGCACTGAAGCTTTCTTT. The chain is built from TRBV4-1 and TRBJ1-1; possibly TRBD1 for D (5 bases). Germline CDR1 MGHRA, CDR2 YSYEKL. The V end lost 0 bases, the J end lost 4 bases, and 6 bases lay between the germline ends. The CDR3 is made up of 13 amino acids.

There are a few counts of this clonotype. The V and J genes are TRBV24-1 and TRBJ2-1, with D uncertain. The CDR3 has 13 residues. Germline loops: CDR1 KGHDR, CDR2 SFDVKD. Trimming left V 5 bases short and J 2 bases short, with 6 bases between. The CDR3 sequence is CATSAGTYNEQFF. The CDR3 DNA reads TGTGCCACCAGTGCTGGGACCTACAATGAGCAGTTCTTC.

This clonotype occurred a few times. The chain combines TRBV6-5 with TRBJ2-3; D is unresolved. The CDR3 extends over 15 amino acids. The germline V and J ends were trimmed by 6 bases and 3 bases, with 16 bases remaining between them. The germline V gene encodes CDR1 MNHEY and CDR2 SVGAGI. CDR3 DNA sequence: TGTGCCAGCAGCGCCCACCTTGGGATAACAGATACGCAGTATTTT. Its protein is CASSAHLGITDTQYF.

J is TRBJ1-1 and V is TRBV12-3 or TRBV12-4, with D perhaps TRBD1 (6 bases). The CDR3 extends over 12 amino acids. V gave up 3 bases and J gave up 10 bases, with 12 bases separating them. CDR3 region: CASSLGGAAAFF. The DNA for the CDR3 is TGTGCCAGCAGTTTGGGGGGGGCTGCAGCTTTCTTT.

Only a few counts were recorded for this clonotype. V gene TRBV4-1 combines with J gene TRBJ2-7; 9 bases are a match to TRBD1. This CDR3 spans 15 amino acids. The J segment lost 4 bases and the V segment lost 4 bases, leaving 8 bases of the junction unmatched. Germline values: CDR1 MGHRA, CDR2 YSYEKL. The CDR3 DNA follows: TGCGCCAGCAGCCTCGAGACAGGGGGATCATACGAGCAGTACTTC. Protein: CASSLETGGSYEQYF.

CDR3 sequence (DNA): TGTGCCACCAGTGATTTCCACGGTGAGACCCAGTACTTC. Encoded protein: CATSDFHGETQYF. The chain couples TRBV24-1 to TRBJ2-5; D not certain. The CDR3 totals 13 residues. From germline, CDR1 is KGHDR and CDR2 SFDVKD. V was pared by 1 base and J by 5 bases, with 7 bases between.

CDR3 sequence (DNA): TGTGCCAGCAGCTCCATCGACAGGGTGTATGGCTACACCTTC. Residues: CASSSIDRVYGYTF. The chain has TRBV7-9 and TRBJ1-2; 7 bases line up with TRBD1. The CDR3 totals 14 residues. Germline CDR1 is SEHNR and CDR2 is FQNEAQ (reference sequence). V trimming: 4 bases; J trimming: 5 bases; junction bases outside the gene matches: 7. Supplemented by reference TRBV7-9 and TRBJ1-2, the full variable domain reads DTGVSQNPRHKITKRGQNVTFRCDPISEHNRLYWYRQTLGQGPEFLTYFQNEAQLEKSRLLSDRFSAERPKGSFSTLEIQRTEQGDSAMYLCASSSIDRVYGYTFGSGTRLTVV.

J is TRBJ1-4 and V is TRBV6-5; D not resolved. The CDR3 is 11 amino acids. CDR1 and CDR2 (germline): MNHEY, SVGAGI. V was clipped by 10 bases and J by 8 bases, with 11 bases between them. The CDR3 loop is CATGLGEKLFF. Here the CDR3 DNA reads TGTGCCACAGGTCTGGGAGAAAAACTGTTTTTT.

The chain carries TRBV6-2 or TRBV6-3 and TRBJ1-1; D gene uncertain. CDR3 length: 11 amino acids. Looked up from germline, CDR1 is MNHEY and CDR2 is SVGEGT. Trimming removed 6 bases from V and 7 bases from J, with 9 bases in between. In nucleotides, the CDR3 is TGTGCCAGCAGAGACATCGTTGAAGCTTTCTTT. This sequence encodes CASRDIVEAFF.

This clonotype was counted only a few times. The chain couples TRBV7-9 to TRBJ1-4, with 8 bases matching TRBD1. With 5 bases clipped from V and 6 bases from J, the junction kept 5 bases outside the gene matches. Germline V gene sequence: CDR1 SEHNR, CDR2 FQNEAQ (reference sequence). CDR3 length equals 14 residues. CDR3 in DNA: TGTGCCAGCAGCGTACAGGGGGGTCATGAAAAACTGTTTTTT. Its translation: CASSVQGGHEKLFF.

The J gene is TRBJ2-1, the V gene TRBV6-2 or TRBV6-3; possible D gene TRBD2, 5 bases. The CDR3 sequence is 16 residues long. The V gene lost 2 bases and the J gene lost 1 base, with 12 bases spanning the gap. From germline, CDR1 is MNHEY and CDR2 SVGEGT. The CDR3 sequence is CASSYSRGPSYNEQFF. The DNA of the CDR3 is TGTGCCAGCAGTTACAGCCGGGGTCCTTCCTACAATGAGCAGTTCTTC.

This chain connects TRBV20-1 to TRBJ2-3, with D possibly matching TRBD2 (5 bases). Germline V gene data show CDR1 as DFQATT and CDR2 as SNEGSKA (reference sequence). V was trimmed by 0 bases and J by 3 bases, leaving 16 bases between them. There are 16 residues in the CDR3. The CDR3 nucleotides read TGCAGTGCTAGAGATTTAATTTATGGAGGAACAGATACGCAGTATTTT. Its translation: CSARDLIYGGTDTQYF.

This clonotype has at least ten counts. The chain carries TRBV6-5 and TRBJ1-2; 8 bases line up with TRBD1. This CDR3 region has 16 residues. The V gene's germline CDR1 is MNHEY and CDR2 SVGAGI. J lost 3 bases, V lost 0 bases, and 6 bases had no gene match. CDR3 loop: CASSYSRDRGDYGYTF. The CDR3 DNA reads TGTGCCAGCAGTTACTCGCGAGACAGGGGCGACTATGGCTACACCTTC.

This clonotype came up a few times. This chain links TRBV14 with TRBJ2-2; TRBD2 agrees at 12 bases. Looked up from germline, CDR1 is SGHDN and CDR2 is FVKESK. The CDR3 sequence is 17 residues long. V dropped 3 bases and J dropped 5; count of bases not matched to a gene: 7. CDR3 DNA: TGTGCCAGCAGCCATCAGACTAGCGGGGGTCAGACCGGGGAGCTGTTTTTT. Translating it yields CASSHQTSGGQTGELFF. Drawing the rest from reference TRBV14 and TRBJ2-2, the complete variable domain is EAGVTQFPSHSVIEKGQTVTLRCDPISGHDNLYWYRRVMGKEIKFLLHFVKESKQDESGMPNNRFLAERTGGTYSTLKVQPAELEDSGVYFCASSHQTSGGQTGELFFGEGSRLTVL.